These 27 T cell receptor beta chains share one sample of origin, sequenced in a study of CD8+ T cells in alopecia areata. The sequencing template was cDNA reverse transcribed from extracted RNA. The table came from immunoSEQ multiplex PCR; TCRdb's copy has only in-frame clones and leaves some out. Of 98,000 or so clones detected, approximately 59% appear once; the ten largest clones hold roughly 20%. Sample: CD8+ T cells sorted from blood. Source of these receptors: a human donor in good health.

The chain recombines TRBV5-6 with TRBJ2-5, with TRBD2 matching over 7 bases. Germline CDR1 is SGHDT and CDR2 is YYEEEE. The CDR3 loop spans 16 amino acids. Trimming took 5 bases from V and 0 from J; bases not matched to a gene: 10. This chain's CDR3 is CASRPYSRGYQETQYF. In DNA, the CDR3 is TGTGCCAGCAGGCCCTACTCGCGGGGGTACCAAGAGACCCAGTACTTC.

This chain connects TRBV4-3 to TRBJ1-1, with D unclear. V lost 0 bases and J 0 bases, leaving 5 bases between the germline ends. Germline V gene sequence: CDR1 LGHNA, CDR2 YSLEER. There are 14 residues in the CDR3. In DNA form, the CDR3 reads TGCGCCAGCAGCCAAGAGCGGATGAACACTGAAGCTTTCTTT. This sequence encodes CASSQERMNTEAFF.

This chain joins TRBV1 and TRBJ1-5; the D call TRBD1 from the table was never checked on the DNA. TRBV1 is a recognized pseudogene. This CDR3 contains 16 residues. The CDR3: CTSSQPQGEGNQPQHF. The CDR3 DNA follows: TGCACCAGCAGCCAGCCACAGGGGGAGGGCAATCAGCCCCAGCATTTT.

V is TRBV11-2 and J is TRBJ2-5; a possible D gene is TRBD1 (6 bases). This CDR3 is built from 14 residues. Germline V gene sequence: CDR1 SGHAT, CDR2 FQNNGV. The V end lost 0 bases, the J end lost 4 bases, and 9 bases lay between the germline ends. Written as DNA, the CDR3 is TGTGCCAGCAGCTTAGAGGCAGGGGTAGAGACCCAGTACTTC. Translated: CASSLEAGVETQYF.

V and J are TRBV5-1 and TRBJ2-1, with 12 bases that match TRBD2. This CDR3 comprises 15 residues. Trimming removed 2 bases from V and 7 bases from J; junction bases left unmatched: 4. Germline CDR1 reads SGHRS; CDR2 reads YFSETQ. The CDR3: CASSLTSGGRNEQFF. The CDR3 nucleotides are TGCGCCAGCAGCTTAACTAGCGGGGGGCGAAATGAGCAGTTCTTC.

The chain joins TRBV7-9 to TRBJ2-3, with a weak D call TRBD2 (6 bases). Between the trimmed V and J ends, which lost 5 bases and 2 bases, there was a span of 17 bases. This CDR3 has 16 amino acids. CDR1 and CDR2 from the germline V gene are SEHNR and FQNEAQ (reference sequence). CDR3 DNA sequence: TGTGCCAGCAGCCTGTCTAGCGCGCCCTACACAGATACGCAGTATTTT. Amino acids: CASSLSSAPYTDTQYF.

V gene TRBV4-2 combines with J gene TRBJ2-7; D uncertain. Deletions cut 0 bases from V and 7 bases from J, with 19 bases between. CDR3 length equals 16 residues. Germline CDR1 is LGHNA and CDR2 is YNFKEQ. In DNA, the CDR3 is TGTGCCAGCAGCCAAGATCCGAGTCCCCCAAGGTGGGAGCAGTACTTC. This codes for CASSQDPSPPRWEQYF.

The rearrangement joins TRBV21-1 to TRBJ1-5. TRBV21-1 is flagged as a pseudogene. The CDR3 runs to 12 residues. As DNA, the CDR3 is TGTGCCAGAATGGGGGGCAATCAGCCCCAGCATTTT. Encoded protein: CARMGGNQPQHF.

The gene calls are TRBV18 and TRBJ2-7; D is ambiguous. Germline-derived CDR1 and CDR2 are KGHSH and LQKENI. CDR3 length: 13 residues. Trimming shortened V by 2 bases and J by 3 bases, and 8 bases separated the two germline ends. CDR3 DNA: TGTGCCAGCTCACCAGGTGCAGGCTACGAGCAGTACTTC. The encoded protein is CASSPGAGYEQYF.

The genes are TRBV7-8 and TRBJ1-2; possibly TRBD1 for D (6 bases). The CDR3 extends over 14 amino acids. V dropped 4 bases and J dropped 0 bases, with 9 bases sitting between them. CDR1 SGHVS and CDR2 FQNEAQ come from the germline V gene. The CDR3, as DNA: TGTGCCAGCAGCTCAGGACAGACTAACTATGGCTACACCTTC. Protein sequence: CASSSGQTNYGYTF.

This chain uses TRBV7-2 with TRBJ2-7; possible D gene TRBD2, 5 bases. V was clipped by 8 bases and J by 0 bases, with 14 bases between them. This CDR3 contains 14 residues. Germline CDR1 is SGHTA and CDR2 is FQGNSA. The CDR3 reads CASSIAQSSYEQYF. DNA of the CDR3: TGTGCCAGCTCTATAGCGCAAAGCTCCTACGAGCAGTACTTC.

The J gene is TRBJ2-5, the V gene TRBV9; D is perhaps TRBD2 (5 bases). Germline V gives CDR1 SGDLS, CDR2 YYNGEE. The V end was cut by 0 bases, the J end by 5 bases, with 8 bases between. CDR3 size: 13 residues. DNA of the CDR3: TGTGCCAGCAGCGTAGACGGAGGCGAGACCCAGTACTTC. Protein product: CASSVDGGETQYF.

Only a few counts were recorded for this clone. This chain uses TRBV28 with TRBJ2-1; D possibly matches TRBD1 or TRBD2 (6 bases each). Germline assignment: CDR1 MDHEN and CDR2 SYDVKM. This CDR3 comprises 16 residues. The V end lost 5 bases, the J end lost 2 bases, and 16 bases lay between the germline ends. CDR3 in amino acids: CASSDVGGLTYNEQFF. As DNA, the CDR3 is TGTGCCAGCAGTGATGTCGGGGGCCTTACCTACAATGAGCAGTTCTTC.

The chain employs TRBV13 and TRBJ2-3, with 9 bases fitting TRBD1. Germline CDR1 is PRHDT and CDR2 is FYEKMQ (reference sequence). V lost 1 base and J lost 6; bases outside the gene matches: 5. The CDR3 is 15 amino acids. The CDR3 nucleotides read TGTGCCAGCAGCTTAGACGGGACAGGGTGGGATACGCAGTATTTT. Protein product: CASSLDGTGWDTQYF.

The V call is TRBV5-6, the J call TRBJ2-7; 8 bases fit TRBD1. With V trimmed by 3 bases and J by 5 bases, 4 bases remained unmatched. Germline CDR1 SGHDT, CDR2 YYEEEE. The CDR3 extends over 13 amino acids. This CDR3 is CASSWTGLDEQYF. In DNA form, the CDR3 reads TGTGCCAGCAGCTGGACAGGGCTGGACGAGCAGTACTTC.

This chain connects TRBV5-6 to TRBJ2-2; 9 bases map to TRBD2. There are 15 residues in the CDR3. From germline, CDR1 is SGHDT and CDR2 YYEEEE. After removal of 4 bases from V and 4 bases from J, the junction contained 5 bases not matched to a gene. In nucleotides, the CDR3 is TGTGCCAGCAGCGCGGGACTAGCAACCACCGGGGAGCTGTTTTTT. Its protein is CASSAGLATTGELFF.

This chain links TRBV19 with TRBJ1-4; D may be TRBD1 (5 bases). CDR1 is LNHDA and CDR2 is SQIVND in the germline V gene (reference sequence). The CDR3 is made up of 15 amino acids. Trimming stripped 4 bases from V and 7 bases from J, with 16 bases between. CDR3 in amino acids: CASSKIAQGGEKLFF. The CDR3 DNA reads TGTGCCAGTAGTAAGATCGCCCAGGGTGGTGAAAAACTGTTTTTT.

CDR3 DNA: TGTGCCAGCAGCAGGGAGTCCTCCTACGAGCAGTACTTC. Residues: CASSRESSYEQYF. The chain couples TRBV9 to TRBJ2-7, with a possible D match to TRBD2 (5 bases). Trimming stripped 4 bases from V and 0 bases from J, with 8 bases between. Germline values: CDR1 SGDLS, CDR2 YYNGEE. The CDR3 is made up of 13 amino acids.

The chain combines TRBV4-1 with TRBJ1-1, with D unresolved. The CDR3 is 15 residues long. V shed 4 bases and J shed 4 bases, with 16 bases lying between them. Per the germline V gene, CDR1 is MGHRA and CDR2 is YSYEKL. CDR3 in amino acids: CASSLWTRRITEAFF. The CDR3 DNA reads TGCGCCAGCAGCCTTTGGACCCGTAGGATCACTGAAGCTTTCTTT.

The J gene is TRBJ2-7, the V gene TRBV9; 11 bases align to TRBD2. The germline V gene has CDR1 SGDLS and CDR2 YYNGEE. CDR3 size: 14 residues. Germline trimming cut 5 bases from V and 3 bases from J; bases unmatched to any gene: 4. The CDR3 spells CASSGGLADYEQYF. CDR3 sequence (DNA): TGTGCCAGCAGTGGGGGACTAGCGGACTACGAGCAGTACTTC.

This clone has just a few counts. The V and J genes are TRBV5-6 and TRBJ2-7; maybe TRBD1 (6 bases). The V gene's germline CDR1 is SGHDT and CDR2 YYEEEE. This CDR3 spans 15 amino acids. Trimming removed 0 bases at V and 4 bases at J, with 14 bases between. CDR3 nucleotides: TGTGCCAGCAGCTTGGGCGTGGGGGCAGGTTACGAGCAGTACTTC. Translating gives CASSLGVGAGYEQYF.

The V gene is TRBV5-4, the J gene TRBJ2-7, with 10 bases that match TRBD2. CDR1 is SGHNT, CDR2 YYREEE, per germline (reference sequence). The J segment lost 3 bases and the V segment lost 1 base, leaving 13 bases of the junction unmatched. The CDR3 contains 18 residues. The CDR3 bases are TGTGCCAGCAGCTTGAAACCCCTCCGGGAGCGGGGGGGCTACGAGCAGTACTTC. This sequence encodes CASSLKPLRERGGYEQYF.

This rearrangement joins TRBV2 to TRBJ1-5, with D hard to call. The CDR3 has 15 amino acids. The V gene lost 6 bases and the J gene lost 6 bases, with 18 bases spanning the gap. Germline V CDR1 and CDR2: SNHLY, FYNNEI. The CDR3 here is CASRDRLRVGQPQHF. The DNA of the CDR3 is TGTGCCAGCAGGGACCGCCTTCGGGTCGGTCAGCCCCAGCATTTT.

This clone has only one observation. The chain recombines TRBV9 with TRBJ2-3; D ambiguous. Between the trimmed V and J ends, which lost 5 bases and 1 base, there was a span of 11 bases. Per germline, CDR1 SGDLS and CDR2 YYNGEE. The CDR3 totals 14 residues. CDR3 residues: CASSGHPGTDTQYF. The CDR3, as DNA: TGTGCCAGCAGTGGGCACCCCGGCACAGATACGCAGTATTTT.

The DNA of the CDR3 is TGTGCCAGCAGCTTAGGGGCGCGTGGCTACACCTTC. Its translation: CASSLGARGYTF. The chain carries TRBV5-6 and TRBJ1-2, with D possibly being TRBD1 (5 bases). This CDR3 has 12 residues. Trimming removed 2 bases at V and 7 bases at J, with 9 bases between. CDR1 and CDR2 from the germline V gene are SGHDT and YYEEEE.

The chain combines TRBV29-1 with TRBJ2-2; TRBD2 agrees at 10 bases. The CDR3 spans 15 residues. Germline-derived CDR1 and CDR2 are SQVTM and ANQGSEA. V was clipped by 7 bases and J by 3 bases; unmatched bases: 8. In DNA form, the CDR3 reads TGCAGCGCGATCCTAGCGGGGGAGTACACCGGGGAGCTGTTTTTT. Amino acids: CSAILAGEYTGELFF.

The chain uses TRBV29-1 and TRBJ2-5; a weak D match, TRBD2 (5 bases). Germline CDR1 is SQVTM and CDR2 is ANQGSEA. The CDR3 contains 12 residues. V was shortened by 4 bases and J by 2 bases, with 8 bases between the two germline ends. CDR3 in amino acids: CSVGGLQETQYF. CDR3 sequence (DNA): TGCAGCGTTGGCGGACTGCAAGAGACCCAGTACTTC.